A selection of T cell receptor beta chains follows, all from one sample in a study of radiotherapy plus CTLA-4 blockade in lung cancer. The protocol was immunoSEQ multiplex PCR, while the TCRdb copy is restricted to in-frame clones and leaves out a portion. The repertoire consists of 45,000 or so clones, with roughly four fifths occurring once and the leading ten covering approximately 3.3%. The source material was peripheral blood, sampled from a patient treated with radiotherapy plus ipilimumab. Receptors originate from a human donor with non-small cell lung cancer who had a complete response to radiotherapy plus ipilimumab. The conserved cysteine and the conserved F or W are not part of the CDR3 here. The order of the fields is V gene, J gene, clone size, D gene, CDR3 protein. A D gene is named only where the DNA matches it firmly. The size entry is marked missing in some rows and otherwise reads once, few, many or a size class.

V: TRBV5-1
J: TRBJ2-1
size: -
D: -
CDR3: ASSLGYSPNRDEQF

V: TRBV9
J: TRBJ2-5
size: once
D: TRBD1
CDR3: ASSRYGTVQETQY

V: TRBV5-1
J: -
size: -
D: TRBD1
CDR3: ASSPRQGHHEQY

V: TRBV25-1
J: TRBJ1-1
size: -
D: -
CDR3: ASRNNRAGARAF

V: TRBV5-1
J: TRBJ1-2
size: -
D: -
CDR3: ASSPGERNYGYT

V: TRBV15
J: TRBJ2-1
size: -
D: TRBD1
CDR3: ATSRGGRQGYNEQF

V: TRBV30
J: TRBJ1-5
size: -
D: TRBD1
CDR3: AWSERDRHQPQH

V: TRBV7-2
J: TRBJ2-7
size: -
D: -
CDR3: ASSPAWGREQY

V: TRBV2
J: TRBJ2-3
size: -
D: -
CDR3: ASSPSTTRQY

V: TRBV30
J: TRBJ1-4
size: -
D: TRBD1
CDR3: AWTGAGGETNEKLF

V: TRBV27
J: TRBJ2-5
size: -
D: TRBD1
CDR3: ASSLFAPGTAIQETQY

V: TRBV5-6
J: TRBJ2-7
size: once
D: -
CDR3: ASSLLSYEQY

V: TRBV11-2
J: TRBJ1-2
size: few
D: TRBD1
CDR3: ASSSIRGAYGYT

V: TRBV7-9
J: TRBJ2-1
size: -
D: TRBD1
CDR3: ASSLVRDRTNEQF

V: TRBV5-4
J: TRBJ2-2
size: few
D: -
CDR3: ASSLLPSTGGTGELF

V: TRBV10-2
J: TRBJ2-1
size: -
D: -
CDR3: ASRPGSAGLNEQF

V: TRBV7-9
J: TRBJ2-2
size: -
D: TRBD1
CDR3: ASGQGDFTGELF

V: TRBV6-4
J: TRBJ2-7
size: -
D: TRBD1
CDR3: ASSEGQGLPNSYEQY

V: TRBV28
J: TRBJ1-5
size: -
D: TRBD1
CDR3: ASSLGTGGNQPQH

V: TRBV2
J: TRBJ2-5
size: -
D: -
CDR3: ASNREETQY

V: TRBV4-1
J: TRBJ1-4
size: few
D: -
CDR3: ASSQEFTGSGGEKLF

V: TRBV19
J: TRBJ2-2
size: -
D: TRBD2
CDR3: ASSIRDRLAGDTGELF

V: TRBV6-6
J: TRBJ1-3
size: medium-sized
D: -
CDR3: ASSSQGNTIY

V: TRBV7-8
J: TRBJ2-3
size: -
D: TRBD2
CDR3: ASAPTGGGASADTQY

V: TRBV28
J: TRBJ2-7
size: few
D: -
CDR3: ASSLFAYEQY

V: TRBV28
J: -
size: -
D: TRBD1
CDR3: ASRVDRAFSYEQY

V: TRBV6-1
J: TRBJ2-5
size: few
D: -
CDR3: ASRRLGGMAQY

V: TRBV6-5
J: TRBJ2-1
size: few
D: -
CDR3: ASSYGRSYNEQF

V: TRBV19
J: TRBJ2-7
size: -
D: TRBD2
CDR3: ASSIRWGLAFEQY

V: TRBV5-4
J: TRBJ2-3
size: -
D: -
CDR3: ASSLNFLGADTQY

V: TRBV7-2
J: TRBJ2-7
size: -
D: TRBD2
CDR3: ASSRPGTRTYEQY

V: TRBV27
J: TRBJ2-6
size: -
D: TRBD2
CDR3: ASSLYSGGAGANVLT

V: TRBV30
J: TRBJ2-6
size: -
D: TRBD2
CDR3: AWSVSRGGASGANVLT

V: TRBV9
J: TRBJ1-6
size: -
D: TRBD1
CDR3: ASSTLGQAGSPLH

V: TRBV5-1
J: TRBJ1-4
size: -
D: TRBD1
CDR3: ASSQTGVTNEKLF

V: TRBV18
J: TRBJ2-1
size: few
D: TRBD1
CDR3: ASSPGTGGSYNEQF

V: TRBV28
J: TRBJ1-2
size: -
D: -
CDR3: ASSVSANYGYT

V: TRBV7-8
J: TRBJ1-2
size: once
D: -
CDR3: ASSLDTGNYGYT

V: TRBV18
J: -
size: -
D: -
CDR3: ASSRGTNGASYEQY

V: TRBV6-5
J: TRBJ1-1
size: -
D: TRBD1
CDR3: ASSYLTGMAEAF

V: TRBV5-1
J: TRBJ1-1
size: -
D: TRBD1
CDR3: ASRPGGPRMNTEAF

V: TRBV18
J: -
size: -
D: -
CDR3: ASSPVGQSDSYEQY